Presented here are 27 T cell receptor beta chains from one specimen sequenced in a study of cytotoxic CD8 clonotypes in ibrutinib-treated CLL. Clones were read by immunoSEQ multiplex PCR, and TCRdb kept only the in-frame ones, dropping some. The repertoire holds about 14,000 clones, with approximately 48% as singletons. The source was PBMCs, collected at an approximately 26-month disease-progression time point, from a patient treated with ibrutinib. These TCRs come from a human donor with chronic lymphocytic leukemia.

The chain couples TRBV5-5 to TRBJ2-1; D is unresolved. The CDR3 sequence is 14 residues long. V lost 3 bases to trimming and J lost 6 bases, with 13 bases between them. The germline gives CDR1 SGHKS, CDR2 YYEKEE (reference sequence). In DNA form, the CDR3 reads TGTGCCAGCAGCTCCCCTGAGGATATCAATGAGCAGTTCTTC. This gives the protein CASSSPEDINEQFF.

This sequence joins TRBV7-9 and TRBJ1-1, with 9 bases fitting TRBD1. The length of the CDR3 is 15 residues. Germline CDR1 reads SEHNR; CDR2 reads FQNEAQ (reference sequence). Trimming took 4 bases from V and 3 from J; bases not matched to a gene: 6. CDR3 sequence: CASSYWDRVDTEAFF. For the CDR3, the DNA is TGTGCCAGCAGCTACTGGGACAGGGTGGACACTGAAGCTTTCTTT.

This clone was detected only once. The chain is built from TRBV7-8 and TRBJ1-6; D is unresolved. The V gene's germline CDR1 is SGHVS and CDR2 FQNEAQ. Trimming removed 4 bases at V and 10 bases at J, with 20 bases between. This CDR3 has 16 residues. CDR3 in DNA: TGTGCCAGCAGCTACCCGGGCGGGAATCAGCGCTCACCCCTCCACTTT. Translating it yields CASSYPGGNQRSPLHF. The variable domain in full, completed from reference TRBV7-8 and TRBJ1-6, reads GAGVSQSPRYKVAKRGQDVALRCDPISGHVSLFWYQQALGQGPEFLTYFQNEAQLDKSGLPSDRFFAERPEGSVSTLKIQRTQQEDSAVYLCASSYPGGNQRSPLHFGNGTRLTVT.

The rearrangement uses TRBV11-2 and TRBJ2-6, with unresolved D. Deletions cut 5 bases from V and 2 bases from J, with 10 bases between. This CDR3 has 15 residues. Per the germline V gene, CDR1 is SGHAT and CDR2 is FQNNGV. For the CDR3, the DNA is TGTGCCAGCAGCCCCAGGATTGCTGGGGCCAACGTCCTGACTTTC. Amino acids: CASSPRIAGANVLTF. Full variable domain (missing parts from reference TRBV11-2 and TRBJ2-6): EAGVAQSPRYKIIEKRQSVAFWCNPISGHATLYWYQQILGQGPKLLIQFQNNGVVDDSQLPKDRFSAERLKGVDSTLKIQPAKLEDSAVYLCASSPRIAGANVLTFGAGSRLTVL.

The rearrangement joins TRBV4-2 to TRBJ2-3; D ambiguous. The length of the CDR3 is 15 residues. V lost 0 bases, J lost 4 bases, and 11 bases lay in between. Germline V CDR1 and CDR2: LGHNA, YNFKEQ. The CDR3 loop is CASSQDYGNPDTQYF. The CDR3 DNA reads as TGTGCCAGCAGCCAAGATTACGGAAATCCAGATACGCAGTATTTT.

The V and J genes are TRBV10-3 and TRBJ2-3; 10 nucleotides match TRBD2. This CDR3 comprises 17 residues. Per the germline V gene, CDR1 is ENHRY and CDR2 is SYGVKD. Trimming at V came to 7 bases and at J to 3 bases, leaving 13 bases not matched to a gene. The CDR3 loop reads CAIKGDGAGGPTDTQYF. The CDR3 DNA sequence: TGTGCCATCAAGGGTGATGGAGCGGGGGGGCCAACAGATACGCAGTATTTT.

This clone was picked up a small number of times. The chain carries TRBV5-1 and TRBJ2-5, with 10 bases identical to TRBD2. Germline V gives CDR1 SGHRS, CDR2 YFSETQ. The junction had 7 bases not matched to a gene; V was cut back by 0 bases and J by 2 bases. The CDR3 is 17 amino acids. This CDR3 is CASSLGGLAFSQETQYF. The CDR3 nucleotides are TGCGCCAGCAGCTTGGGGGGACTAGCGTTCAGTCAAGAGACCCAGTACTTC.

This chain connects TRBV5-6 to TRBJ2-7, with 7 nucleotides matching TRBD1. Germline lookup yields CDR1 SGHDT and CDR2 YYEEEE. The CDR3 covers 13 residues. Trimming at V came to 4 bases and at J to 3 bases, leaving 4 bases not matched to a gene. The CDR3 DNA reads TGTGCCAGCAGCATGACAGGGATCTACGAGCAGTACTTC. Translated, it gives CASSMTGIYEQYF.

This clone was observed a few times. The V call is TRBV9, the J call TRBJ1-6, with 9 bases identical to TRBD1. The CDR3 spans 14 residues. The trim removed 2 bases at V and 9 bases at J, leaving 3 bases unmatched. Germline V gene data show CDR1 as SGDLS and CDR2 as YYNGEE. This CDR3 reads CASSVGQGRSPLHF. DNA for the CDR3: TGTGCCAGCAGCGTGGGACAGGGACGTTCACCCCTCCACTTT.

There are a few counts of this clone. This chain joins TRBV6-5 and TRBJ2-1; a possible D gene is TRBD1 (5 bases). This CDR3 is built from 14 residues. Trimming shortened V by 2 bases and J by 8 bases, and 13 bases separated the two germline ends. Germline V gene data show CDR1 as MNHEY and CDR2 as SVGAGI. The CDR3, as DNA: TGTGCCAGCAGTTACCGGAATAGCAGGGATGAGCAGTTCTTC. Its protein is CASSYRNSRDEQFF.

CDR3 sequence: CASSLGRQAYTYEQYF. CDR3 nucleotide sequence: TGTGCCAGCAGCTTAGGGAGACAGGCCTACACCTACGAGCAGTACTTC. The gene calls are TRBV7-8 and TRBJ2-7, with a possible D match to TRBD1 (6 bases). The CDR3 length is 16 residues. Trimming cost V 1 base and J 2 bases, with 15 bases left between them. The germline gives CDR1 SGHVS, CDR2 FQNEAQ.

This clone was recorded a few times. J is TRBJ2-7 and V is TRBV10-1; 10 bases are a match to TRBD1. Trimming removed 0 bases from V and 5 bases from J; junction bases left unmatched: 1. This CDR3 comprises 14 residues. The germline gives CDR1 WNHNN, CDR2 SYGVQD (reference sequence). The CDR3 loop is CASSESGTGDEQYF. CDR3 in DNA: TGCGCCAGCAGTGAGTCGGGGACAGGGGACGAGCAGTACTTC.

The chain combines TRBV5-4 with TRBJ1-4; no reliable D call. The CDR3 is 14 residues long. Germline values: CDR1 SGHNT, CDR2 YYREEE (reference sequence). V shed 0 bases and J shed 5 bases, with 8 bases lying between them. CDR3 DNA sequence: TGTGCCAGCAGCTTGGAGGGCAGAAATGAAAAACTGTTTTTT. Amino acids: CASSLEGRNEKLFF.

The V gene is TRBV30, the J gene TRBJ1-5; D not resolved. V lost 2 bases, J lost 3 bases, and 8 bases lay in between. Per germline, CDR1 GTSNPN and CDR2 SVGIG (reference sequence). The CDR3 is 13 amino acids. CDR3: CAWSRLFNQPQHF. For the CDR3, the DNA is TGTGCCTGGAGTAGGCTATTCAATCAGCCCCAGCATTTT.

The rearrangement joins TRBV25-1 to TRBJ1-2, with 12 nucleotides matching TRBD1. CDR1 is MGHDK, CDR2 SYGVNS, per germline. The J segment lost 6 bases and the V segment lost 5 bases, leaving 7 bases of the junction unmatched. This CDR3 is 15 amino acids long. The CDR3 loop is CASSRTGTGGNGYTF. The CDR3 nucleotides read TGTGCCAGCAGTAGAACCGGGACAGGGGGCAATGGCTACACCTTC.

This clone was counted between two and nine times. The gene calls are TRBV10-3 and TRBJ1-5, with 7 bases fitting TRBD1. Germline V gives CDR1 ENHRY, CDR2 SYGVKD. V was pared by 0 bases and J by 0 bases, with 2 bases of the junction left unmatched. The CDR3 has 16 residues. Here the CDR3 reads CAISESTGTSNQPQHF. The DNA for the CDR3 is TGTGCCATCAGTGAGTCGACAGGGACTAGCAATCAGCCCCAGCATTTT.

The rearrangement links TRBV27 to TRBJ1-1, with 10 bases aligning to TRBD1. The CDR3 has 15 amino acids. Trimming cost V 3 bases and J 0 bases; bases outside gene matches: 1. The germline CDR1 and CDR2 sequences are MNHEY and SMNVEV (reference sequence). CDR3 bases: TGTGCCAGCAGTTTCGGACAGGGGGTGAACACTGAAGCTTTCTTT. Translating gives CASSFGQGVNTEAFF.

This clone was detected once. This chain connects TRBV2 to TRBJ2-5, with 11 bases that match TRBD2. The CDR3 is 16 amino acids. With 5 bases clipped from V and 2 bases from J, the junction kept 7 bases outside the gene matches. CDR1 is SNHLY and CDR2 is FYNNEI in the germline V gene. The CDR3 reads CASSPGLAGLQETQYF. The CDR3 DNA sequence: TGTGCCAGCAGTCCCGGACTAGCGGGCTTACAAGAGACCCAGTACTTC. The full variable domain, its missing parts supplied by reference TRBV2 and TRBJ2-5, is EPEVTQTPSHQVTQMGQEVILRCVPISNHLYFYWYRQILGQKVEFLVSFYNNEISEKSEIFDDQFSVERPDGSNFTLKIRSTKLEDSAMYFCASSPGLAGLQETQYFGPGTRLLVL.

The chain has TRBV28 and TRBJ1-5; 8 positions match TRBD1. The CDR3 has 15 residues. Trimming took 5 bases from V and 4 from J; bases not matched to a gene: 7. The V gene's germline CDR1 is MDHEN and CDR2 SYDVKM. CDR3 amino acids: CASSRRGLGNQPQHF. For the CDR3, the DNA is TGTGCCAGCAGTCGCAGGGGGCTGGGTAATCAGCCCCAGCATTTT. Supplemented by reference TRBV28 and TRBJ1-5, the full variable domain reads DVKVTQSSRYLVKRTGEKVFLECVQDMDHENMFWYRQDPGLGLRLIYFSYDVKMKEKGDIPEGYSVSREKKERFSLILESASTNQTSMYLCASSRRGLGNQPQHFGDGTRLSIL.

This chain connects TRBV11-2 to TRBJ1-6, with a possible D match to TRBD1 (6 bases). V lost 0 bases and J lost 6, with 12 bases in between. The CDR3 length is 16 residues. Germline lookup yields CDR1 SGHAT and CDR2 FQNNGV. The CDR3 sequence is CASSLDPGASNSPLHF. CDR3 nucleotide sequence: TGTGCCAGCAGCTTAGATCCGGGGGCAAGTAATTCACCCCTCCACTTT.

The chain links TRBV5-6 to TRBJ1-5, with a weak D call TRBD1 (6 bases). The CDR3 sequence is 13 residues long. Germline CDR1 is SGHDT and CDR2 is YYEEEE. Deletions cut 1 base from V and 4 bases from J, with 6 bases between. This CDR3 reads CASSLTGNQPQHF. DNA for the CDR3: TGTGCCAGCAGCTTGACAGGGAATCAGCCCCAGCATTTT.

The J gene is TRBJ2-7, the V gene TRBV27; perhaps TRBD2 as D (5 bases). The CDR3 loop spans 13 amino acids. Trimming took 6 bases from V and 4 from J, leaving 13 bases between them. Germline lookup yields CDR1 MNHEY and CDR2 SMNVEV (reference sequence). The CDR3 bases are TGTGCCAGCAGGGGCGGGTCGACATACGAGCAGTACTTC. This codes for CASRGGSTYEQYF.

This chain uses TRBV5-6 with TRBJ1-6; D gene unclear. Germline assignment: CDR1 SGHDT and CDR2 YYEEEE. The length of the CDR3 is 14 residues. Trimming took off 0 bases at V and 5 bases at J, with 6 bases between the two ends. CDR3 sequence reads: CASSLEENNSPLHF. Here the CDR3 DNA reads TGTGCCAGCAGCTTGGAAGAGAATAATTCACCCCTCCACTTT.

This chain uses TRBV21-1 with TRBJ2-1; the D call TRBD1 from the table was never checked on the DNA. TRBV21-1 is recorded as a pseudogene. This CDR3 has 17 amino acids. The CDR3: CASSLRRQVVGSNEQFF. As DNA, the CDR3 is TGTGCCAGCAGCCTTCGTAGACAGGTTGTAGGGTCCAATGAGCAGTTCTTC.

This clone was seen a few times. The V call is TRBV9, the J call TRBJ1-5; tentatively, D is TRBD1 (5 bases). This CDR3 contains 14 residues. Trimming pared 2 bases from V and 5 bases from J, leaving 11 bases between. CDR1 and CDR2 from the germline V gene are SGDLS and YYNGEE. As DNA, the CDR3 is TGTGCCAGCAGCGTTGGGGCAGGGCATCAGCCCCAGCATTTT. This sequence encodes CASSVGAGHQPQHF.

This clone showed up just a few times. CDR3 sequence (DNA): TGTGCCAGCTCACCAAACGGACAGGGGGCCGAGGGCTACACCTTC. Translating gives CASSPNGQGAEGYTF. The chain employs TRBV18 and TRBJ1-2; 11 nucleotides line up with TRBD1. V was pared by 2 bases and J by 8 bases, with 7 bases of the junction left unmatched. The CDR3 runs 15 residues. CDR1 is KGHSH and CDR2 is LQKENI in the germline V gene. The full variable domain, its missing parts supplied by reference TRBV18 and TRBJ1-2, is NAGVMQNPRHLVRRRGQEARLRCSPMKGHSHVYWYRQLPEEGLKFMVYLQKENIIDESGMPKERFSAEFPKEGPSILRIQQVVRGDSAAYFCASSPNGQGAEGYTFGSGTRLTVV.

The sample holds a few counts of this clone. The V and J genes are TRBV5-6 and TRBJ1-1; D is unresolved. CDR3 length: 15 amino acids. V was shortened by 4 bases and J by 3 bases, with 16 bases between the two germline ends. Germline V gives CDR1 SGHDT, CDR2 YYEEEE. CDR3 sequence: CASSAAGLGDTEAFF. CDR3 sequence (DNA): TGTGCCAGCAGCGCGGCGGGGTTGGGTGACACTGAAGCTTTCTTT.